The TCR beta chain under discussion was sequenced for a study of PD-L1 blockade in urothelial cancer. Study-wide background: Patients commenced intravenous atezolizumab, 1,200 mg every 3 weeks, around 2014. Timepoints chosen for blood analysis were 3 weeks (second dose) and 6 weeks after treatment start.

This clone came up a few times. The sample contains more than one DNA sequence encoding this CDR3. Libraries were prepared by immunoSEQ multiplex PCR; TCRdb keeps only in-frame clonotypes and omits some of them. The data show about 45,000 clones, more than 70% seen once. There are 13 residues in the CDR3. Trimming cost V 3 bases and J 5 bases; bases outside gene matches: 2. Germline V gene data show CDR1 as WSHSY and CDR2 as SAAADI. The rearrangement uses TRBV10-2 and TRBJ1-1, with 8 bases identical to TRBD1. The sequence was obtained from an elderly man with urothelial cancer. The specimen was PBMCs, collected around atezolizumab (anti-PD-L1) treatment. The chain's CDR3 is CASSEQGGTEAFF. The CDR3 nucleotides read TGCGCCAGCAGTGAACAGGGGGGGACTGAAGCTTTCTTT.